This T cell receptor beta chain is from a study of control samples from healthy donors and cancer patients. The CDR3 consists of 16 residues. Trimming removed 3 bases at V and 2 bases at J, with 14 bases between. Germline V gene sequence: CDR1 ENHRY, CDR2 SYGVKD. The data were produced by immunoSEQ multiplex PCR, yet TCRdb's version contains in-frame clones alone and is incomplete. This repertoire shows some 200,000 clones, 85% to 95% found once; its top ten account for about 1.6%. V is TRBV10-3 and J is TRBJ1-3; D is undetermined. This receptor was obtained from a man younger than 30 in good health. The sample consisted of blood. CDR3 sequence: CAISDPGERAGNTIYF. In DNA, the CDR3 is TGTGCCATCAGTGACCCCGGGGAAAGGGCTGGAAACACCATATATTTT.